The sequence of this TCR beta chain was determined in a study of PD-1 blockade in classical Hodgkin lymphoma. The CDR3 has 18 amino acids. Remarks on this clone: Its specificity is not known.

Generated by immunoSEQ multiplex PCR, the TCRdb table keeps only in-frame clones and is missing some. The table records roughly 11,000 clones, about 88% of them present only once. The study, taken as a whole, reports: Whereas CD4+ TCR diversity had risen significantly by C4D1, CD8+ TCR diversity had not. There remain no defined causes for the repertoire differences, which possibly reflect disease activity or prior therapy.

Every patient relapsed after autologous stem cell transplantation, and brentuximab vedotin exposure varied. Classification of best responses gave complete response, partial response or progressive disease. Here the sequenced sample was peripheral blood mononuclear cells (PBMCs), taken at baseline. V gene TRBV21-1 combines with J gene TRBJ1-6. TRBV21-1 is listed as a pseudogene. The sequence was obtained from a human donor with classical Hodgkin lymphoma. CDR3 nucleotide sequence: TGTGCCAGCAGCAAAGTAGTAGCAGGCAGCTCCTATAATTCACCCCTCCACTTT. Amino acids: CASSKVVAGSSYNSPLHF.